This TCR beta chain was sequenced for a study of neurological immune-mediated disorders. The CDR3 consists of 16 residues. Germline assignment: CDR1 SEHNR and CDR2 FQNEAQ (reference sequence). V lost 6 bases and J 4 bases, leaving 18 bases between the germline ends. This clonotype has a count of ten or more. Each CDR3 protein is one row after TCRdb ran MiXCR on the 5' RACE reads. The table has tens of thousands of distinct CDR3 sequences, around 4% seen once. Specimen: PBMCs. The V and J genes are TRBV7-9 and TRBJ2-2; the D gene is possibly TRBD2 (6 bases). This receptor was identified in a man between 50 and 59 years old with multiple sclerosis. Written as DNA, the CDR3 is TGTGCCAGCAGACCAACGGCGGGGAAGGGCACCGGGGAGCTGTTTTTT. It specifies CASRPTAGKGTGELFF.